This T cell receptor beta chain was documented in a study of T cells in Graves' hyperthyroidism and ophthalmopathy (dated by TCRdb to the late 2010s). Context from the whole study: Peripheral blood samples were taken at initial diagnosis, before any treatment was given. According to the paper, TCR Vbeta CDR3 sequencing was carried out on roughly 130 peripheral blood samples, which came from fewer than 50 ophthalmopathy, around 75 hyperthyroidism and about 17 progressor patients. TCR V-J signatures able to tell the groups apart were searched for in a discovery cohort of around 95 patients, of whom roughly 42 had Graves' ophthalmopathy and about 55 had stable Graves' hyperthyroidism. Prospective prediction of ophthalmopathy was tested in an independent validation cohort consisting of 18 hyperthyroidism patients and over 15 patients who later progressed to ophthalmopathy. For training and testing, the 80 to 100 patients in the discovery cohort were randomly divided in a 7:3 ratio. Following sampling, methimazole starting at 30 mg daily was given to hyperthyroidism patients, and high-dose intravenous methylprednisolone was given to ophthalmopathy patients. In more than five Graves' hyperthyroidism patients, the study also compared T-cell repertoires from thyroid tissue with T-cell repertoires from blood.

This clonotype was seen at least ten times. This clone's antigen is unknown. The input lacks base qualities; no much larger clone sits a single base away. What the study reported, not specific to this receptor: In cross-validation, a model built on a 13 V-J signature told ophthalmopathy apart from stable hyperthyroidism with just under 90% sensitivity and approximately 81% specificity, and in testing the same model reached 80%/75%. No statistical method was used to set the sample size in advance, and investigators knew the group allocation. In validation, the model predicted progression to ophthalmopathy a median of roughly 6.5 months before onset, with approximately 68% sensitivity and roughly 77% specificity. Most expanded thyroid clonotypes (frequency above 0.001) were also found in blood, which suggests that blood repertoires may mirror thyroid immune responses.

Germline trimming: 2 bases from V, 2 bases from J; junction bases outside gene matches: 5. The germline V gene encodes CDR1 DFQATT and CDR2 SNEGSKA (reference sequence). From its cysteine to its phenylalanine, the CDR3 spans 15 amino acids. Left in the record is the CDR3 DNA by itself, 45 bases read in frame from the first base. A patient counted as having stable Graves' hyperthyroidism if no progression to ophthalmopathy occurred over 18 months of follow-up. The hyperthyroidism patients were between 18 and 65 years old and newly diagnosed, with a disease duration of less than 2 months. The study excluded patients with uncontrolled infections, other autoimmune diseases, pregnancy or lactation. Clinical symptoms, serum thyroxine and TRAb, thyroid ultrasound, and orbital computed tomography formed the basis for the diagnoses. Ficoll-Paque density gradient centrifugation was used to isolate PBMCs from approximately 10 ml of fresh peripheral blood. Total RNA was extracted with Trizol reagent, and quality was checked on an Agilent 2100 Bioanalyzer.

The TCR beta CDR3 regions were amplified from RNA transcripts. The TCR CDR3 was subjected to a first round of RT-PCR using the HTBI primer set and the Qiagen OneStep RT-PCR kit. A second multiplex PCR round built the libraries, followed by size selection and purification. Sequencing of the libraries was done on an Illumina HiSeq2000 using paired-end 100 bp reads. As for the authors' bioinformatics: Raw data were processed with SOAPnuke, discarding reads with adapters, uncalled bases, mean Phred below 15, or no exact constant-primer or identifier match. COPE v1.2.5 was used to merge high-quality paired reads, and clonotypes were defined as unique nucleotide sequences. MiTCR v1.1 was used to align clonotypes to the IMGT TRBV, TRBD and TRBJ reference segments. Only V-J combinations with frequency above 0.0001, covering approximately 99% of repertoires, were analysed. A TCS score was defined as the ratio of F50 (clonal expansion) to E x V (chaos), with BLOSUM62-based TCRdist applied between CDR3 peptides within each V-J. Welch's t-statistics and random forest reduced fewer than 600 V-J features to roughly 13, which were used in a naive Bayes classifier (R e1071). TCRdb applied fastp at Q25 and MiXCR to the public reads, then kept only in-frame beta chains. Each CDR3 protein appears once, grouped with its most common genes and DNA. In this record, the V and J calls reflect TCRdb's handling and not the investigators' own analysis. For this sample there are fewer than 650,000 distinct CDR3 sequences; 14% appear just once. In total, the top ten clones hold roughly 14% of the sample.

The TCR comes from a woman aged 40 to 50 with Graves' hyperthyroidism. The chain is made from TRBV20-1 and TRBJ1-5; 8 bases in the junction line up with TRBD1. The sequenced material came from blood. In nucleotides, the sequence is TGCAGTGCTAGAAAACAGGGGGTTGGCAATCAGCCCCAGCATTTT. Its protein product is CSARKQGVGNQPQHF.